A selection of T cell receptor beta chains follows, all from one sample in a study of blood T cell repertoires in COVID-19. Measured with immunoSEQ multiplex PCR; TCRdb has only the in-frame clones, and not every one. The repertoire holds about 160,000 clones, with over 90% as singletons. Source material: peripheral blood. Receptor source: a man in his forties or fifties with acute or convalescent COVID-19. Both conserved end residues are part of each CDR3. A D gene is named only where the DNA matches it firmly. Some rows have no size entry. The others give once, few or many, or a class for an expanded clone.

NA	17	TRBJ1-2	TRBV4-1	TRBD1	TGCGCCAGCAGCCAAGATTCAGGGGGCGGATGGTTCTATGGCTACACCTTC	CASSQDSGGGWFYGYTF
NA	15	TRBJ2-1	TRBV5-1	NA	TGCGCCAGCAGCCCTCTCGACACAGGGTCCACTGAGCAGTTCTTC	CASSPLDTGSTEQFF
NA	14	TRBJ1-2	TRBV6-2/TRBV6-3	TRBD1	TGTGCCAGCAGTTACGCGGACAGGTACTATGGCTACACCTTC	CASSYADRYYGYTF
NA	14	TRBJ1-2	TRBV15	NA	TGTGCCACCAGCAGAGGAATTAACGAGTATGGCTACACCTTC	CATSRGINEYGYTF
once	12	TRBJ1-5	TRBV28	NA	TGTGCCAGCAGTGTCCCATTTCAGCCCCAGCATTTT	CASSVPFQPQHF
NA	14	TRBJ1-6	TRBV6-5	NA	TGTGCCAGCAGTAACAGGGTTCGGAATTCACCCCTCCACTTT	CASSNRVRNSPLHF
NA	15	TRBJ2-5	TRBV7-3	NA	TGTGCCAGCAGCTTAACGGGGCCCCCCCAAGAGACCCAGTACTTC	CASSLTGPPQETQYF
NA	11	TRBJ1-1	TRBV19	NA	TGTGCCAGTAGTATTAGCCTTGAAGCTTTCTTT	CASSISLEAFF
NA	15	TRBJ2-7	TRBV5-4	NA	TGTGCCAGCAGCTTGGCGGGGGTCGGTTCCTACGAGCAGTACTTC	CASSLAGVGSYEQYF
NA	14	TRBJ2-1	TRBV7-3	NA	TGTGCCAGCAGCTCGGGGGGCGCTTACAATGAGCAGTTCTTC	CASSSGGAYNEQFF
NA	15	TRBJ1-5	TRBV4-3	NA	TGCGCCAGCAGCCAAGATACATTATCAGGACAGCCCCAGCATTTT	CASSQDTLSGQPQHF
NA	14	TRBJ1-6	TRBV9	TRBD1	TGTGCCAGCAGCGCCGGGACAGTCAATTCACCCCTCCACTTT	CASSAGTVNSPLHF
NA	16	TRBJ2-1	TRBV9	TRBD2	TGTGCCAGCAGCGTAGGGGGAGGGATGGCCTACAATGAGCAGTTCTTC	CASSVGGGMAYNEQFF
NA	14	TRBJ1-1	TRBV4-1	NA	TGCGCCAGCAGCCATTTACAGGAAGTTACTGAAGCTTTCTTT	CASSHLQEVTEAFF
NA	14	TRBJ2-3	TRBV19	TRBD2	TGTGCCAGTAGCCCAGCGGGAGGGACAGATACGCAGTATTTT	CASSPAGGTDTQYF
NA	12	TRBJ2-7	TRBV27	TRBD1	TGTGCCAGCAGTAACGGACAGGGAGAGCAGTACTTC	CASSNGQGEQYF
NA	17	TRBJ2-1	TRBV7-3	TRBD2	TGTGCCAGCAGCCCCCCCCGCATGACTAGCATGCAGACTGAGCAGTTCTTC	CASSPPRMTSMQTEQFF
NA	13	TRBJ1-1	TRBV11-2	TRBD1	TGTGCCAGCGACAGGGGGTCGAACACTGAAGCTTTCTTT	CASDRGSNTEAFF